This T cell receptor beta chain was retrieved from a study of blood T cell repertoires in COVID-19. In the original processing: Reference gene primers were amplified, and this amplification served to estimate nucleated cell counts. Profiling relied on immunoSEQ multiplex PCR, and the TCRdb table lists in-frame clones only, not all of them. The DNA gave D and trimming, while V, J and clone size come from that table. Of 40,000 to 55,000 clones in the sample, roughly 84% were seen once. V shed 4 bases and J shed 1 base, with 10 bases lying between them. Germline V gene lookup returns CDR1 LGHDT and CDR2 YNNKEL (reference sequence). The CDR3 spans 14 residues.

The source material was peripheral blood. The rearrangement joins TRBV3-1 (or the pseudogene TRBV3-2) to TRBJ2-5; TRBD1 is a possible D gene (6 bases). The TCR comes from a woman in her seventies with acute or convalescent COVID-19. DNA of the CDR3: TGTGCCAGCAGCCGGACAGCCCGCCAAGAGACCCAGTACTTC. Translation gives CASSRTARQETQYF.